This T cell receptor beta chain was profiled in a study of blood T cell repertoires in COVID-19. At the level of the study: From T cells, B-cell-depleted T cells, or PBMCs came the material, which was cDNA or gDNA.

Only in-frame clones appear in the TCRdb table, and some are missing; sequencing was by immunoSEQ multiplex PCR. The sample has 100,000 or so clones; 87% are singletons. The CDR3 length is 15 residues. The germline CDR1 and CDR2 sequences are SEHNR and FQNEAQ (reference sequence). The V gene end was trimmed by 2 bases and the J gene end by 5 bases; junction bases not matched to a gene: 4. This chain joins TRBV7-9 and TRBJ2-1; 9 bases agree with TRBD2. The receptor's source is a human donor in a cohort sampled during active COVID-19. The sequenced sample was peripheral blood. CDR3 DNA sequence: TGTGCCAGCAGCTTAAGACTAGCGGATAACAATGAGCAGTTCTTC. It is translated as CASSLRLADNNEQFF.